Listed here are 2 T cell receptor beta chains from one sample, sequenced in a study of blood T cell repertoires in COVID-19. Libraries were prepared by immunoSEQ multiplex PCR; TCRdb keeps only in-frame clonotypes and omits some of them. The sample holds under 250,000 clones, about 83% seen once. Sequences were obtained from peripheral blood. These receptors originate from a woman in her forties with active or convalescent COVID-19.

CDR3: CASSLATGSTDTQYF. DNA of the CDR3: TGCGCCAGCAGCTTGGCGACAGGGAGCACAGATACGCAGTATTTT. This chain links TRBV5-1 with TRBJ2-3, with TRBD1 identical over 7 bases. The V and J ends lost 0 bases and 0 bases, in that order; junction bases with no gene match: 1. CDR1 and CDR2 (germline): SGHRS, YFSETQ. CDR3 length equals 15 residues.

The gene calls are TRBV18 and TRBJ2-7; the match to TRBD2 covers 10 bases. CDR1 and CDR2 from the germline V gene are KGHSH and LQKENI. The CDR3 runs to 16 residues. Unmatched junction bases numbered 5, after V lost 0 bases and J lost 3 bases. For the CDR3, the DNA is TGTGCCAGCTCACCACCGGCTAGCGGGAGCGGCTACGAGCAGTACTTC. Encoded protein: CASSPPASGSGYEQYF.